Described below is a single T cell receptor beta chain sequence and its context. The table lists this clonotype with many counts. No cognate antigen has been identified for it. Qualities for individual bases were not recorded, and no much larger clone is one base off. Libraries were made using PCR. Sequencer: NextSeq 500. Bulk TCR libraries were made following a previously described method, with the TCR primers given in Table S5. Total RNA was purified with the Qiagen AllPrep DNA/RNA kit. Reads from multiple sequencing runs of the same library were pooled before analysis. As for how the authors treated the data: Only reads with exact TCR constant sequence were kept, trimmed to 150 nt, and grouped by their 12-nt molecular barcodes. Reads in each barcode group were sub-clustered using a 15% Levenshtein threshold, and a quality-weighted consensus sequence was built for each RNA molecule. Non-functional sequences were filtered out, along with any lower-count sequence sitting one edit away from another sequence. On the basis of fitting two negative binomial distributions, barcode sub-clusters with fewer than 20% of the maximum read count were discarded. Clones were called with MiXCR by TCRdb after fastp trimmed the public reads at Q25, and only in-frame beta chains were retained. CDR3 protein duplicates are merged, each entry listing the most common genes and DNA. The V and J calls were not made by the authors but by TCRdb's processing. For this sample there are more than 450,000 distinct CDR3 sequences; roughly 25% appear just once. The ten largest clones capture 0.7% to 0.9% of the sample.

This sample is drawn from a study of molecular identifiers for immune sequencing clone quantification (dated by TCRdb to the late 2010s). Background for the entire study: For a replicate experiment, RNA from about 20,000 or 100,000 naive CD8 T cells was divided into five aliquots, of which four were sequenced. This methods study benchmarked molecular-identifier clustering-based TCR repertoire sequencing (MIDCIRS) and TCR RNA copy counting, using CD8 T cells to do so. Points the paper makes about the study in general: When barcode sub-clustering was not used, chimeric consensus sequences inflated TCR diversity, with chimeras reaching as high as 47%. Spiked-in Jurkat TCR RNA equivalent to a single cell was reported to be detectable even among approximately 900,000 naive CD8 T cells. In CMV-specific effector cells, clones with more than 20 RNA copies accounted for over 99% of molecules, whereas in naive cells such clones accounted for under 1%. The sizes of highly expanded clones could end up underestimated when identical TCR molecules share a barcode. The naive libraries included spiked-in Jurkat TCR RNA (about ten copies' worth), and this Jurkat TCR RNA is not part of the donor repertoire. Modeling indicated approximately 3 TCR RNA copies recovered per cell, compared with around 10 by digital PCR, which implies a capture efficiency of 25% to 35%.

Libraries of naive CD8 T cells were built from approximately 20,000 to 1,000,000 sorted cells, with 10%, 30% or 50% of the purified RNA used. On a BD FACSAria II, naive CD8 T cells were FACS-sorted as CD8+CD4-CCR7+CD45RA+ and collected into RLT Plus buffer. To test detection sensitivity, Jurkat RNA equivalent to more than 8 TCR copies was spiked into samples of about 18,000-1,000,000 naive CD8 T cells. CD8 T cells were enriched using RosetteSep CD8+ T Cell Enrichment Cocktail and Ficoll-Paque, and the enriched cells then underwent ACK red cell lysis. The receptor was isolated from a human donor in good health. Some libraries in this study had Jurkat cell RNA spiked in. Input material: naive CD8+ T cells from blood, with Jurkat cell RNA spiked in. Taken with the paper, the label for cell subset or site translates to: FACS-sorted CD8+CD4-CCR7+CD45RA+ naive T cells.

Read as DNA, the sequence is TGTGCCAGCAGCCGAGGGACCGAGGAGCAGTACTTC. Its translation is CASSRGTEEQYF. Recombination connected TRBV7-9 to TRBJ2-7; the D assignment is uncertain and may be TRBD1 or TRBD2, with 5 bases supporting each. Reading the germline V gene (reference sequence) gives CDR1 SEHNR and CDR2 FQNEAQ. The CDR3, from cysteine to phenylalanine, totals 12 residues. The sequence is cut down to CDR3 DNA, 36 bases in frame from base 1. At the junction V is shortened by 5 bases and J by 7 bases, with 12 bases in between.